This entry lists 30 T cell receptor beta chains sequenced from one sample in a study of cytomegalovirus exposure and HLA in healthy donors. Vbeta (60) and Jbeta (13) primers were used in the PCR. Using immunoSEQ multiplex PCR, the repertoire was profiled, and TCRdb retains in-frame clones only, with some absent. This table holds fewer than 250,000 clones, 70% to 80% found once. Sequences were obtained from PBMCs. The receptors come from a woman aged 25-40 years in good health and CMV-seronegative.

A few counts support this clone. The chain is built from TRBV7-9 and TRBJ2-3; no clear D gene. This CDR3 is 13 amino acids long. Trimming shortened V by 4 bases and J by 6 bases, and 11 bases separated the two germline ends. The germline gives CDR1 SEHNR, CDR2 FQNEAQ (reference sequence). CDR3: CASSSFRVDTQYF. CDR3 nucleotides: TGTGCCAGCAGCTCTTTCCGCGTGGATACGCAGTATTTT.

V usage is TRBV4-1 and J usage is TRBJ2-7; D ambiguous. The length of the CDR3 is 14 residues. Germline values: CDR1 MGHRA, CDR2 YSYEKL. V was clipped by 0 bases and J by 4 bases, with 10 bases between them. CDR3 protein: CASSQDGSLYEQYF. In nucleotides, the CDR3 is TGCGCCAGCAGCCAAGATGGTAGTCTGTACGAGCAGTACTTC.

This clone was picked up a small number of times. This chain links TRBV28 with TRBJ2-3, with a weak D call TRBD2 (5 bases). V was cut by 6 bases and J by 0 bases, with 7 bases left in between. The CDR3 contains 13 residues. Germline V gene sequence: CDR1 MDHEN, CDR2 SYDVKM. The CDR3 nucleotides read TGTGCCAGCAGCCCGGGGAGCACAGATACGCAGTATTTT. Residues: CASSPGSTDTQYF.

V is TRBV11-2 and J is TRBJ2-5; 7 nucleotides match TRBD2. The DNA end is more similar to TRBJ2-7, so the J call may be wrong. Germline V gives CDR1 SGHAT, CDR2 FQNNGV. CDR3 length: 13 residues. CDR3 bases: TGTGCCAGCAGCCCGGGGACTACCTACGAGCAGTACTTC. Amino acids: CASSPGTTYEQYF.

CDR3 protein: CASSQVPQANQPQHF. CDR3 bases: TGCGCCAGCAGCCAAGTCCCACAGGCCAATCAGCCCCAGCATTTT. The rearrangement uses TRBV4-1 and TRBJ1-5, with D possibly matching TRBD1 (5 bases). There are 15 residues in the CDR3. The germline V and J ends were trimmed by 1 base and 3 bases, with 10 bases remaining between them. Germline CDR1 MGHRA, CDR2 YSYEKL.

The V gene is TRBV5-4, the J gene TRBJ2-2, with TRBD2 identical over 11 bases. CDR1 is SGHNT, CDR2 YYREEE, per germline (reference sequence). V dropped 4 bases and J dropped 4; count of bases not matched to a gene: 9. CDR3 length: 17 residues. The CDR3 here is CASSPSPSGGSTGELFF. The CDR3 DNA is TGTGCCAGCAGCCCCTCTCCTAGCGGGGGGAGCACCGGGGAGCTGTTTTTT.

The DNA for the CDR3 is TGTGCCAGCAGTGTTGGGGAGGGGGGCCAACATCAGCCCCAGCATTTT. It translates to CASSVGEGGQHQPQHF. The chain recombines TRBV6-1 with TRBJ1-5; perhaps TRBD1 as D (6 bases). V shed 4 bases and J shed 5 bases, with 18 bases lying between them. This CDR3 has 16 amino acids. CDR1 and CDR2 (germline): MNHNS, SASEGT.

This chain connects TRBV6-5 to TRBJ1-1, with 7 nucleotides matching TRBD1. CDR1 is MNHEY and CDR2 is SVGAGI in the germline V gene. The CDR3 covers 12 residues. The junction had 2 bases not matched to a gene; V was cut back by 5 bases and J by 5 bases. The CDR3 loop reads CASSEQGTEAFF. CDR3 coding DNA: TGTGCCAGCAGTGAACAGGGGACTGAAGCTTTCTTT.

This rearrangement joins TRBV5-1 to TRBJ1-1; D possibly corresponds to TRBD1 (6 bases). The V gene's germline CDR1 is SGHRS and CDR2 YFSETQ. The length of the CDR3 is 14 residues. V dropped 4 bases and J dropped 7 bases, with 17 bases sitting between them. CDR3 sequence: CASSSLQGQGEAFF. The CDR3 DNA reads TGCGCCAGCAGCAGCTTACAGGGTCAGGGTGAAGCTTTCTTT.

J is TRBJ2-3 and V is TRBV2; the D gene is possibly TRBD2 (6 bases). Trimming shortened V by 4 bases and J by 0 bases, and 11 bases separated the two germline ends. The germline V gene has CDR1 SNHLY and CDR2 FYNNEI. The CDR3 covers 15 residues. The chain's CDR3 is CASSVTGVSTDTQYF. Here the CDR3 DNA reads TGTGCCAGCAGTGTTACGGGAGTGAGCACAGATACGCAGTATTTT. The full variable domain, rest sourced from reference TRBV2 and TRBJ2-3, is EPEVTQTPSHQVTQMGQEVILRCVPISNHLYFYWYRQILGQKVEFLVSFYNNEISEKSEIFDDQFSVERPDGSNFTLKIRSTKLEDSAMYFCASSVTGVSTDTQYFGPGTRLTVL.

The chain links TRBV2 to TRBJ1-6; TRBD1 agrees at 7 bases. V was pared by 6 bases and J by 9 bases, with 8 bases of the junction left unmatched. The length of the CDR3 is 14 residues. The germline gives CDR1 SNHLY, CDR2 FYNNEI. The CDR3 DNA sequence: TGTGCCAGCAGGAGGACAGGACAACGTTCACCCCTCCACTTT. It specifies CASRRTGQRSPLHF.

The V call is TRBV7-3, the J call TRBJ1-1; D remains unclear. Trimming shortened V by 5 bases and J by 1 base, and 8 bases separated the two germline ends. CDR1 and CDR2 from the germline V gene are SGHTA and FQGTGA. The CDR3 spans 13 residues. The CDR3 DNA reads as TGTGCCAGCAGCCCGACGGGGAACACTGAAGCTTTCTTT. Protein: CASSPTGNTEAFF.

The V call is TRBV9, the J call TRBJ1-2, with 8 bases aligning to TRBD1. This CDR3 contains 13 residues. Germline V lookup: CDR1 SGDLS, CDR2 YYNGEE. The V and J ends lost 2 bases and 8 bases, in that order; junction bases with no gene match: 5. CDR3 loop: CASSVQGAEGYTF. As DNA, the CDR3 is TGTGCCAGCAGCGTTCAGGGGGCAGAAGGCTACACCTTC.

This chain uses TRBV21-1 with TRBJ1-1; the D call in the table, TRBD1, was not verified against the DNA. TRBV21-1 is a recognized pseudogene. The CDR3 covers 13 residues. CDR3 in DNA: TGTGCCAGCAGCAAAACATCGAACACTGAAGCTTTCTTT. This sequence encodes CASSKTSNTEAFF.

About this clone itself: The junction differs from germline at one of its ends, possibly a read error. This chain connects TRBV19 to TRBJ1-1; tentatively, D is TRBD1 (6 bases). The length of the CDR3 is 14 residues. Germline CDR1 and CDR2: LNHDA and SQIVND (reference sequence). CDR3 region: CATSFTGKYTEAFF. The CDR3 DNA follows: TGTGCCACTAGTTTCACAGGGAAGTACACTGAAGCTTTCTTT.

This clone has just one count. The chain joins TRBV14 to TRBJ2-1, with TRBD2 matching 8 bases. V shed 0 bases and J 9 bases; nucleotides not matched to a gene: 4. There are 14 residues in the CDR3. Germline V gives CDR1 SGHDN, CDR2 FVKESK. CDR3 nucleotide sequence: TGTGCCAGCAGCCAAGAGTCGCTAGCGGGTGAGCAGTTCTTC. Encoded protein: CASSQESLAGEQFF.

The chain uses TRBV6-5 and TRBJ2-7, with 9 bases identical to TRBD1. Trimming at V came to 7 bases and at J to 0 bases, leaving 7 bases not matched to a gene. Germline assignment: CDR1 MNHEY and CDR2 SVGAGI. The CDR3 is made up of 15 amino acids. In DNA form, the CDR3 reads TGTGCCAGCACTTCGGACAGGGGAAGCTCCTACGAGCAGTACTTC. Its protein is CASTSDRGSSYEQYF.

This chain uses TRBV2 with TRBJ1-1; no definite D call. The CDR3 consists of 14 residues. Trimming stripped 4 bases from V and 1 base from J, with 10 bases between. Germline CDR1 and CDR2: SNHLY and FYNNEI. This CDR3 is CASSARDKNTEAFF. The CDR3 region has the DNA TGTGCCAGCAGTGCAAGAGATAAGAACACTGAAGCTTTCTTT.

The gene calls are TRBV5-1 and TRBJ2-5, with TRBD2 identical over 8 bases. Germline V lookup: CDR1 SGHRS, CDR2 YFSETQ. V trimming: 5 bases; J trimming: 4 bases; junction bases outside the gene matches: 7. The CDR3 runs 14 residues. CDR3 nucleotide sequence: TGCGCCAGCAGTCCGCGGGGGGCTGGAGAGACCCAGTACTTC. Translating it yields CASSPRGAGETQYF. Complete variable domain (other parts from reference TRBV5-1 and TRBJ2-5): KAGVTQTPRYLIKTRGQQVTLSCSPISGHRSVSWYQQTPGQGLQFLFEYFSETQRNKGNFPGRFSGRQFSNSRSEMNVSTLELGDSALYLCASSPRGAGETQYFGPGTRLLVL.

This clone was found a few times. Other nucleotide sequences from this sample produce the same CDR3. The gene calls are TRBV6-5 and TRBJ1-6; TRBD1 matches at 7 bases. The junction had 5 bases not matched to a gene; V was cut back by 6 bases and J by 6 bases. The germline gives CDR1 MNHEY, CDR2 SVGAGI. The CDR3 sequence is 14 residues long. This CDR3 is CASSPGQVNSPLHF. CDR3 nucleotide sequence: TGTGCCAGCAGCCCCGGACAGGTTAATTCACCCCTCCACTTT.

The J gene is TRBJ2-1, the V gene TRBV5-1; D remains unclear. V lost 0 bases to trimming and J lost 8 bases, with 6 bases between them. Germline lookup yields CDR1 SGHRS and CDR2 YFSETQ. This CDR3 contains 12 residues. CDR3 amino acids: CASSLAVDEQFF. CDR3 nucleotide sequence: TGCGCCAGCAGCTTGGCCGTAGATGAGCAGTTCTTC.

This chain uses TRBV7-9 with TRBJ1-6; TRBD1 aligns across 7 bases. CDR1 and CDR2 from the germline V gene are SEHNR and FQNEAQ (reference sequence). The CDR3 totals 18 residues. V shed 3 bases and J 7 bases; nucleotides not matched to a gene: 15. Here the CDR3 DNA reads TGTGCCAGCAGCTTCCCAAGCGGGCAGACAGGGCGAAATTCACCCCTCCACTTT. Residues: CASSFPSGQTGRNSPLHF.

This chain joins TRBV5-4 and TRBJ2-7, with 8 bases matching TRBD2. V lost 0 bases to trimming and J lost 4 bases; unmatched junction nucleotides: 6. This CDR3 is built from 15 residues. Germline lookup yields CDR1 SGHNT and CDR2 YYREEE (reference sequence). The CDR3 reads CASSLARGGQYEQYF. The CDR3 DNA follows: TGTGCCAGCAGCTTGGCCCGCGGGGGGCAGTACGAGCAGTACTTC.

This clone was seen a few times. The chain couples TRBV5-6 to TRBJ2-2; TRBD2 matches 12 bases. The V gene end was trimmed by 0 bases and the J gene end by 3 bases; junction bases not matched to a gene: 3. Germline loops: CDR1 SGHDT, CDR2 YYEEEE. The CDR3 loop spans 17 amino acids. Here the CDR3 reads CASSLGGTSGYTGELFF. CDR3 nucleotide sequence: TGTGCCAGCAGCTTGGGGGGGACTAGCGGGTACACCGGGGAGCTGTTTTTT.

The V call is TRBV19, the J call TRBJ2-7, with TRBD1 matching 8 bases. With 5 bases clipped from V and 5 bases from J, the junction kept 5 bases outside the gene matches. The CDR3 is 13 residues long. Germline CDR1 and CDR2: LNHDA and SQIVND (reference sequence). The CDR3 region is CASSPGGWNEQYF. CDR3 DNA sequence: TGTGCCAGTAGTCCAGGGGGCTGGAACGAGCAGTACTTC.

CDR3 region: CASSLVYTEAFF. Written as DNA, the CDR3 is TGTGCCAGCAGCTTAGTATATACTGAAGCTTTCTTT. This chain joins TRBV7-8 and TRBJ1-1; no definite D call. The CDR3 runs 12 residues. The V gene lost 1 base and the J gene lost 5 bases, with 5 bases spanning the gap. CDR1 is SGHVS and CDR2 is FQNEAQ in the germline V gene. Filled out from reference TRBV7-8 and TRBJ1-1, the complete variable domain reads GAGVSQSPRYKVAKRGQDVALRCDPISGHVSLFWYQQALGQGPEFLTYFQNEAQLDKSGLPSDRFFAERPEGSVSTLKIQRTQQEDSAVYLCASSLVYTEAFFGQGTRLTVV.

The chain uses TRBV5-8 and TRBJ1-4; 7 nucleotides agree with TRBD1. Germline V gene sequence: CDR1 SGHTS, CDR2 YDEGEE. Trimming cost V 4 bases and J 1 base; bases outside gene matches: 7. This CDR3 has 16 amino acids. For the CDR3, the DNA is TGTGCCAGCAGCAGATACAGGGGAAAAACTAATGAAAAACTGTTTTTT. It translates to CASSRYRGKTNEKLFF.

J is TRBJ1-3 and V is TRBV6-1; D not resolved. The CDR3 length is 14 residues. The V end lost 11 bases, the J end lost 2 bases, and 16 bases lay between the germline ends. CDR1 and CDR2 from the germline V gene are MNHNS and SASEGT. CDR3: CAASRGQAGNTIYF. The CDR3 DNA reads as TGTGCCGCTAGCCGAGGGCAGGCTGGAAACACCATATATTTT.

The rearrangement joins TRBV18 to TRBJ2-1; the match to TRBD1 covers 8 bases. The germline CDR1 and CDR2 sequences are KGHSH and LQKENI. This CDR3 is built from 16 residues. Trimming took 2 bases from V and 2 from J; bases not matched to a gene: 5. The CDR3 nucleotides read TGTGCCAGCTCACCAGGGACAGGAGGGACCTACAATGAGCAGTTCTTC. Its translation: CASSPGTGGTYNEQFF.

This sequence joins TRBV30 and TRBJ1-1, with D maybe TRBD1 (5 bases). CDR1 is GTSNPN, CDR2 SVGIG, per germline (reference sequence). The V and J ends lost 2 bases and 10 bases respectively, with 11 bases between them. The CDR3 runs to 11 residues. CDR3 sequence: CAWSIGGGAFF. For the CDR3, the DNA is TGTGCCTGGAGTATCGGGGGGGGAGCTTTCTTT.